This T cell receptor (beta chain) was observed in a study of CD8 T cells in ankylosing spondylitis (dated by TCRdb to the late 2010s). Regarding the study in general: T cell receptor beta repertoires were profiled in healthy donors and ankylosing spondylitis patients so that disease-linked TCR variants could be found. The full study cohort was made up of 25 ankylosing spondylitis patients and 108 healthy donors. Samples of peripheral blood were taken, and for ankylosing spondylitis patients, synovial fluid was collected as well.

The run used an Illumina HiSeq 2500. Quantitative 5'-RACE with molecular barcodes was used to prepare TCR beta libraries. As for how the authors treated the data: To identify disease-linked TCR variants, a new computational method was used, one built on a probabilistic model of VDJ rearrangement. TCRdb trimmed the raw reads at Q25, called clones with MiXCR and kept productive beta chains. Rows with one shared CDR3 protein collapse into an entry with the most common genes and DNA. TCRdb, not the authors, supplied the V and J calls. This sample gives 700,000 to 850,000 distinct CDR3 sequences in total; over 9.5% of them show up just once. The ten largest clones represent approximately 0.5% of the sample. Turning to this clonotype: The specificity of this receptor is unknown. No base quality values were provided; no much bigger clone lies one nucleotide off.

From a lookup of the germline V gene, CDR1 and CDR2 are ENHRY and SYGVKD. From the cysteine up to the phenylalanine, the CDR3 has a length of 15 residues. Of all the DNA, just the CDR3 is kept, 45 bases in frame from base 1. The V end loses 3 bases and the J end loses 4 bases, and a stretch of 16 bases separates them. General study outcomes and caveats: Significant enrichment of the disease-linked clones was reported in matched synovial fluid samples from ankylosing spondylitis patients. Blood from ankylosing spondylitis patients appeared to be characterized by a TCR beta motif made up of several highly homologous amino acid variants. In peripheral blood, the disease-linked clones were found at relatively low frequencies and had a CD8+ phenotype. Some TCR beta motif variants had previously been reported in synovial fluid and blood of reactive arthritis patients, which suggested common disease-initiation mechanisms.

The chain is assembled from TRBV10-3 and TRBJ2-7; confidence is insufficient to name the D gene. The origin of this receptor is a male donor with ankylosing spondylitis. The sequencing input was blood, either unsorted or a sorted T cell fraction (not recorded which). The CDR3 amino acid sequence is: CAISDVRIGVYEQYF. The DNA sequence is TGTGCCATCAGTGATGTCAGAATTGGTGTATACGAGCAGTACTTC.